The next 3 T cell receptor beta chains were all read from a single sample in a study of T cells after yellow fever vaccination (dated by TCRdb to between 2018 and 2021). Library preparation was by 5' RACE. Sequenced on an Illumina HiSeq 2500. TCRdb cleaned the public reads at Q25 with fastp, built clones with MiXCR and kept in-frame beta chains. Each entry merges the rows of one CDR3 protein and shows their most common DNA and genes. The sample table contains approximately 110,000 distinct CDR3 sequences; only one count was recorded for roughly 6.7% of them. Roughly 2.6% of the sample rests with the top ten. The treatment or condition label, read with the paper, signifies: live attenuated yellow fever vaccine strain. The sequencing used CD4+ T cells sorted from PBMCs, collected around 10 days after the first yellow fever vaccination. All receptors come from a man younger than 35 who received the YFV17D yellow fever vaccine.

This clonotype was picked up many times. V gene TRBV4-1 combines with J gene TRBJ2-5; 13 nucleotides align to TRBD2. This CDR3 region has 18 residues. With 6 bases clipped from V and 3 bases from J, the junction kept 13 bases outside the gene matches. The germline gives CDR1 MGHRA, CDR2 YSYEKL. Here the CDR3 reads CASRQRGGLAGTEETQYF. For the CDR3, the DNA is TGCGCCAGCAGACAAAGGGGGGGACTAGCGGGGACTGAAGAGACCCAGTACTTC.

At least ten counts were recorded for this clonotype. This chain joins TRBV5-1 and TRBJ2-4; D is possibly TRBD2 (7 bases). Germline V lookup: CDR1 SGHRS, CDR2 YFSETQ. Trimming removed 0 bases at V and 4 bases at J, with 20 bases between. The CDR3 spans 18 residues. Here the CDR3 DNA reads TGCGCCAGCAGCTTGGCTACGGGGGGCAGTCCTTTGAAAAACATTCAGTACTTC. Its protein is CASSLATGGSPLKNIQYF.

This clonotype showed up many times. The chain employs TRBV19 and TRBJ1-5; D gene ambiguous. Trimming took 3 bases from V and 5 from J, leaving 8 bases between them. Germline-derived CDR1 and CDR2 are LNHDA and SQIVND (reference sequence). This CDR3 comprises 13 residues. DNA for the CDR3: TGTGCCAGTAGTATTGGCAGCGATCAGCCCCAGCATTTT. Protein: CASSIGSDQPQHF.